Presented here are 17 T cell receptor beta chains from one specimen sequenced in a study of post-analysis software for immune sequencing data. Antigens for these TCRs are unknown. Unique molecular identifiers were built into the TCR beta cDNA libraries. A single record per CDR3 protein comes from TCRdb applying MiXCR to the PCR reads. Here the sample spans 820,000 or so distinct CDR3 sequences, 53% being singletons. Overall study findings and caveats: Patients showed TRBV5-6, TRBV5-1 and TRBV20-1 among four to six TRBV segments more frequent than in controls.

Sequenced: blood. The receptors stem from a girl aged 5 to 17 with multiple sclerosis.

The chain has TRBV10-3 and TRBJ2-1; 12 nucleotides agree with TRBD1. The V gene end was trimmed by 4 bases and the J gene end by 4 bases; junction bases not matched to a gene: 5. Germline V gives CDR1 ENHRY, CDR2 SYGVKD. The CDR3 has 16 residues. The CDR3 nucleotides are TGTGCCATCAGTGGGGGACAGGGGGCCGGGTACAATGAGCAGTTCTTC. Translation gives CAISGGQGAGYNEQFF.

The chain joins TRBV28 to TRBJ2-1; 11 bases line up with TRBD2. Germline CDR1 and CDR2: MDHEN and SYDVKM. V shed 7 bases and J 4 bases; nucleotides not matched to a gene: 3. The CDR3 sequence is 14 residues long. The CDR3 protein is CASTTSGGYNEQFF. The CDR3 DNA reads as TGTGCCAGCACTACTAGCGGGGGATACAATGAGCAGTTCTTC.

The rearrangement links TRBV4-2 to TRBJ2-7; 9 bases align to TRBD2. J was trimmed by 7 bases and V by 0 bases; bases with no gene match: 13. The length of the CDR3 is 17 residues. Germline V lookup: CDR1 LGHNA, CDR2 YNFKEQ. CDR3 sequence (DNA): TGTGCCAGCAGCCAAGATCGGGAGCGGGGGGCGTACAATGAGCAGTACTTC. Its protein is CASSQDRERGAYNEQYF.

This clonotype showed up just once. The V gene is TRBV29-1, the J gene TRBJ2-7; no clear D. Trimming took off 7 bases at V and 5 bases at J, with 18 bases between the two ends. CDR1 is SQVTM, CDR2 ANQGSEA, per germline. The length of the CDR3 is 13 residues. The CDR3 spells CSADGSGWDEQYF. The CDR3 coding sequence is TGCAGCGCCGACGGGTCAGGCTGGGACGAGCAGTACTTC.

The J gene is TRBJ2-1, the V gene TRBV20-1; the D gene is possibly TRBD2 (5 bases). CDR3 length: 13 amino acids. In germline, CDR1 is DFQATT, CDR2 SNEGSKA (reference sequence). With 3 bases removed from V and 8 bases from J, the gap between germline ends came to 14 bases. The CDR3 bases are TGCAGTGCTAGGCATCCGGGAAGACATGAGCAGTTCTTC. Its translation: CSARHPGRHEQFF.

This clonotype has only a few counts. V gene TRBV5-1 combines with J gene TRBJ2-1, with 14 bases lining up with TRBD2. The J segment lost 8 bases and the V segment lost 1 base, leaving 8 bases of the junction unmatched. Germline assignment: CDR1 SGHRS and CDR2 YFSETQ. This CDR3 has 17 residues. In DNA, the CDR3 is TGCGCCAGCAGCTTGACGATGGGGACTAGCGGGAGCTATGAGCAGTTCTTC. Protein product: CASSLTMGTSGSYEQFF. The whole variable domain, remainder taken from reference TRBV5-1 and TRBJ2-1, is KAGVTQTPRYLIKTRGQQVTLSCSPISGHRSVSWYQQTPGQGLQFLFEYFSETQRNKGNFPGRFSGRQFSNSRSEMNVSTLELGDSALYLCASSLTMGTSGSYEQFFGPGTRLTVL.

The chain employs TRBV13 and TRBJ2-5; D might be TRBD1 (6 bases). The J call is doubtful: the DNA matches TRBJ2-7 better. This CDR3 has 13 amino acids. CDR1 and CDR2 (germline): PRHDT, FYEKMQ (reference sequence). The CDR3, as DNA: TGTGCCAGCAGCCACTACAGGGCATCCGAGCAGTACTTC. Residues: CASSHYRASEQYF.

This rearrangement joins TRBV19 to TRBJ2-1; a possible D gene is TRBD2 (7 bases). V dropped 9 bases and J dropped 8 bases, with 17 bases sitting between them. The CDR3 extends over 13 amino acids. CDR1 and CDR2 (germline): LNHDA, SQIVND (reference sequence). As DNA, the CDR3 is TGTGCCAGGAGGAGTCGAGGGGGGGATGAGCAGTTCTTC. Protein product: CARRSRGGDEQFF.

This rearrangement joins TRBV11-2 to TRBJ2-6; TRBD1 or TRBD2 may be the D gene (6 bases each). The CDR3 covers 18 residues. Germline CDR1 SGHAT, CDR2 FQNNGV. The V end was cut by 4 bases, the J end by 0 bases, with 16 bases between. This CDR3 reads CASSSGRGEHSGANVLTF. The CDR3 DNA follows: TGTGCCAGCAGCTCGGGAAGGGGGGAGCACTCTGGGGCCAACGTCCTGACTTTC.

The chain uses TRBV21-1 and TRBJ2-4; the table's D call TRBD2 went unverified against the DNA. TRBV21-1 is flagged as a pseudogene. This CDR3 has 12 residues. DNA for the CDR3: TGTGCCAGCAGCATCAAGGGCCGACTAGGGTACTTC. Amino acids: CASSIKGRLGYF.

The V call is TRBV10-3, the J call TRBJ2-5, with TRBD1 identical over 12 bases. Germline V gene lookup returns CDR1 ENHRY and CDR2 SYGVKD. The CDR3 extends over 16 amino acids. V lost 3 bases to trimming and J lost 4 bases; unmatched junction nucleotides: 6. This CDR3 is CAISDRDRGQIETQYF. CDR3 coding DNA: TGTGCCATCAGTGACCGGGACAGGGGGCAGATAGAGACCCAGTACTTC.

The V and J genes are TRBV12-5 and TRBJ2-1; possible D gene TRBD1, 5 bases. Trimming stripped 4 bases from V and 7 bases from J, with 17 bases between. CDR3 length equals 15 residues. Germline V CDR1 and CDR2: LGHNT, FRNRAP. In DNA, the CDR3 is TGTGCTAGTGGTTCCACCCGGCAGGGCCGGAATGAGCAGTTCTTC. Encoded protein: CASGSTRQGRNEQFF.

The chain links TRBV10-3 to TRBJ2-5; 9 positions match TRBD1. The CDR3 is 16 residues long. CDR1 and CDR2 from the germline V gene are ENHRY and SYGVKD. V shed 2 bases, J shed 2 bases, and the junction held 6 bases outside the gene matches. Here the CDR3 reads CAISEPETGGQETQYF. Here the CDR3 DNA reads TGTGCCATCAGTGAGCCGGAGACAGGGGGGCAAGAGACCCAGTACTTC.

In this sample, this clonotype turned up once. The CDR3 spells CASSTSVGGSETQYF. The DNA for the CDR3 is TGTGCCAGCAGCACCTCGGTCGGGGGTAGTGAGACCCAGTACTTC. The V gene is TRBV11-2, the J gene TRBJ2-5; a weak D match, TRBD2 (6 bases). The germline gives CDR1 SGHAT, CDR2 FQNNGV. The CDR3 runs 15 residues. The ends were cut back, 5 bases at V and 5 bases at J, with 18 bases in the middle.

The rearrangement uses TRBV4-1 and TRBJ2-1; D is possibly TRBD2 (6 bases). Trimming left V 1 base short and J 6 bases short, with 22 bases between. The CDR3 is 18 amino acids. Germline V gene data show CDR1 as MGHRA and CDR2 as YSYEKL. CDR3 sequence: CASSQGRLVAGRGNEQFF. In DNA form, the CDR3 reads TGCGCCAGCAGCCAAGGACGATTAGTGGCGGGACGGGGCAATGAGCAGTTCTTC.

V is TRBV7-9 and J is TRBJ2-7; 9 nucleotides line up with TRBD2. Germline V gene lookup returns CDR1 SEHNR and CDR2 FQNEAQ (reference sequence). The CDR3 is 19 residues long. Trimming took 0 bases from V and 4 from J; bases not matched to a gene: 16. CDR3 sequence: CASSLASLFAGGVVYEQYF. The CDR3 DNA reads as TGTGCCAGCAGCTTAGCGTCCCTATTCGCGGGAGGGGTGGTGTACGAGCAGTACTTC. The entire variable domain, with the rest obtained from reference TRBV7-9 and TRBJ2-7, is as follows: DTGVSQNPRHKITKRGQNVTFRCDPISEHNRLYWYRQTLGQGPEFLTYFQNEAQLEKSRLLSDRFSAERPKGSFSTLEIQRTEQGDSAMYLCASSLASLFAGGVVYEQYFGPGTRLTVT.

The genes are TRBV20-1 and TRBJ2-1; 10 bases map to TRBD2. The CDR3 covers 15 residues. Germline CDR1 DFQATT, CDR2 SNEGSKA (reference sequence). V lost 2 bases to trimming and J lost 5 bases; unmatched junction nucleotides: 6. The CDR3 protein is CSARKLAGPDNEQFF. CDR3 DNA sequence: TGCAGTGCTAGAAAACTAGCGGGGCCAGACAATGAGCAGTTCTTC.